This record looks at one T cell receptor beta chain sequence and its context. Its antigen is currently unknown. The record originates from a study of vaccination and CD4 T cells after COVID-19. Whole-study context: Six males and four females, two Hispanic, made up the convalescents. From HCoV-229E, HCoV-OC43, HCoV-NL63 and SARS-CoV-2, overlapping spike peptides were used to stimulate the cells.

CDR1 is SNHLY, CDR2 FYNNEI, per germline. Deletions cut 2 bases from V and 4 bases from J, with 14 bases between. The CDR3 totals 15 residues. The Oncomine TCR Beta short-read assay sequenced DNA from cultured CD4+ T cells. From CD4+ T cells that had been cultured, genomic DNA was extracted. MiXCR was run by TCRdb on the PCR reads, yielding one entry per CDR3 protein. This sample has about 16,000 distinct CDR3 sequences, with 40% to 65% found just once. The treatment was: roughly 10-day PBMC culture with coronavirus spike peptide pools or control peptides (ViraFEST assay). The chain couples TRBV2 to TRBJ2-5; perhaps TRBD2 as D (6 bases). The TCR originated in a human donor who had recovered from COVID-19. This material consisted of CD4+ T cells from blood, cultured in vitro, taken before SARS-CoV-2 vaccination. Written as DNA, the CDR3 is TGTGCCAGCAGTGAATGGGGACTGGGTCGAGAGACCCAGTACTTC. Translated: CASSEWGLGRETQYF.